What follows are 23 T cell receptor beta chains derived from one specimen sequenced in a study of shared clonotypes between healthy human individuals. Sequencing was performed with immunoSEQ multiplex PCR; in TCRdb, only in-frame clones are kept and a portion is missing. This table has some 2,100,000 clones, around 95% appearing once. The material sequenced was naive CD4+ T cells sorted from blood. Subset given: CD45RA+ positively selected. These receptors came from a man between 18 and 29 years old in good health.

This chain uses TRBV18 with TRBJ2-1, with 10 bases matching TRBD1. Germline loops: CDR1 KGHSH, CDR2 LQKENI. This CDR3 spans 15 amino acids. J was trimmed by 7 bases and V by 3 bases; bases with no gene match: 6. CDR3 sequence: CASSPPDRGWNEQFF. CDR3 nucleotide sequence: TGTGCCAGCTCACCCCCGGACAGGGGGTGGAATGAGCAGTTCTTC.

The CDR3 protein is CASSRAGAEQYF. CDR3 bases: TGTGCCAGCAGTCGGGCTGGGGCCGAGCAGTACTTC. The chain links TRBV11-3 to TRBJ2-7; tentative D call: TRBD1 (5 bases). The germline V and J ends were trimmed by 6 bases and 6 bases, with 12 bases remaining between them. The CDR3 spans 12 residues. Germline V gene sequence: CDR1 SGHNT, CDR2 YENEEA.

This clone was seen ten or more times. The V gene is TRBV14, the J gene TRBJ1-2; D gene ambiguous. The CDR3 sequence is 12 residues long. Per germline, CDR1 SGHDN and CDR2 FVKESK. V dropped 5 bases and J dropped 10 bases, with 14 bases sitting between them. The CDR3 bases are TGTGCCAGCAGCGCCAAGGGCGCCTACTACACCTTC. The encoded protein is CASSAKGAYYTF.

Remarks on this clone: In the same sample, other DNA sequences code for this CDR3. The J gene is TRBJ2-7, the V gene TRBV18; D is possibly TRBD1 or TRBD2 (5 bases each). The CDR3 has 15 amino acids. Per the germline V gene, CDR1 is KGHSH and CDR2 is LQKENI. Trimming cost V 0 bases and J 1 base, with 10 bases left between them. The CDR3 sequence is CASSPPGTGSYEQYF. The CDR3 region has the DNA TGTGCCAGCTCACCACCGGGGACCGGTTCCTACGAGCAGTACTTC. The entire variable domain, with the rest obtained from reference TRBV18 and TRBJ2-7, is as follows: NAGVMQNPRHLVRRRGQEARLRCSPMKGHSHVYWYRQLPEEGLKFMVYLQKENIIDESGMPKERFSAEFPKEGPSILRIQQVVRGDSAAYFCASSPPGTGSYEQYFGPGTRLTVT.

The chain combines TRBV5-1 with TRBJ2-1; no reliable D call. V gave up 7 bases and J gave up 7 bases, with 15 bases separating them. CDR3 length: 13 amino acids. Germline V gene lookup returns CDR1 SGHRS and CDR2 YFSETQ. CDR3 sequence (DNA): TGCGCCAGCGCGCGGTCGGCTGAAAATGAGCAGTTCTTC. Translated, it gives CASARSAENEQFF.

The chain is built from TRBV6-1 and TRBJ2-3, with 11 bases that match TRBD2. The CDR3 runs 14 residues. After removal of 4 bases from V and 4 bases from J, the junction contained 1 base not matched to a gene. The V gene's germline CDR1 is MNHNS and CDR2 SASEGT. For the CDR3, the DNA is TGTGCCAGCAGTGTAGCGGGGGGGCCAGATACGCAGTATTTT. Protein sequence: CASSVAGGPDTQYF.

J is TRBJ1-5 and V is TRBV6-4; no firm D call. The CDR3 covers 13 residues. V was trimmed by 4 bases and J by 3 bases, leaving 7 bases between them. The germline V gene encodes CDR1 MRHNA and CDR2 SNTAGT. The CDR3 loop reads CASSVSLNQPQHF. In DNA form, the CDR3 reads TGTGCCAGCAGTGTCAGTCTCAATCAGCCCCAGCATTTT.

CDR3 in amino acids: CASSLWASNTGELFF. The CDR3 nucleotides are TGTGCCAGCAGCTTATGGGCTTCGAACACCGGGGAGCTGTTTTTT. The V gene is TRBV13, the J gene TRBJ2-2; D not certain. The ends were cut back, 2 bases at V and 0 bases at J, with 7 bases in the middle. This CDR3 is 15 amino acids long. Germline lookup yields CDR1 PRHDT and CDR2 FYEKMQ (reference sequence).

This sequence joins TRBV7-2 and TRBJ2-1, with D hard to call. V lost 4 bases and J lost 9, with 10 bases in between. The CDR3 has 12 residues. From germline, CDR1 is SGHTA and CDR2 FQGNSA. The CDR3 bases are TGTGCCAGCAGCTCTATACTGGGTGAGCAGTTCTTC. It specifies CASSSILGEQFF.

The rearrangement joins TRBV19 to TRBJ1-5; D is ambiguous. Trimming removed 6 bases at V and 1 base at J, with 7 bases between. CDR3 length: 13 amino acids. Per the germline V gene, CDR1 is LNHDA and CDR2 is SQIVND (reference sequence). In DNA form, the CDR3 reads TGTGCCAGTAGAGGAGGGAGCAATCAGCCCCAGCATTTT. The encoded protein is CASRGGSNQPQHF.

The CDR3 DNA reads as TGTGCCATCAGTGAAGGCCGCACAGATACGCAGTATTTT. Its protein is CAISEGRTDTQYF. V and J are TRBV10-3 and TRBJ2-3; D uncertain. V lost 3 bases and J lost 1, with 5 bases in between. CDR3 length: 13 residues. Germline lookup yields CDR1 ENHRY and CDR2 SYGVKD.

This sequence joins TRBV30 and TRBJ1-5; D perhaps matches TRBD1 (6 bases). This CDR3 has 16 residues. Germline lookup yields CDR1 GTSNPN and CDR2 SVGIG (reference sequence). The V and J ends lost 2 bases and 3 bases respectively, with 17 bases between them. The CDR3 DNA reads as TGTGCCTGGAGTCCCCAGGGCAGGGGCAACAATCAGCCCCAGCATTTT. As protein: CAWSPQGRGNNQPQHF.

In its sample, this clone was seen once. The V and J genes are TRBV11-3 and TRBJ2-7, with 9 bases that match TRBD2. The CDR3 is 13 residues long. Germline assignment: CDR1 SGHNT and CDR2 YENEEA. Unmatched junction bases numbered 3, after V lost 2 bases and J lost 7 bases. This CDR3 reads CASSLSGGREQYF. The CDR3 nucleotides read TGTGCCAGCAGCTTAAGCGGGGGGCGGGAGCAGTACTTC.

The chain joins TRBV5-4 to TRBJ2-2; tentative D call: TRBD1 (6 bases). The V end was cut by 4 bases, the J end by 0 bases, with 16 bases between. CDR1 is SGHNT and CDR2 is YYREEE in the germline V gene (reference sequence). The CDR3 totals 17 residues. In DNA form, the CDR3 reads TGTGCCAGCAGCGACGAGGACAGAAAAACGAACACCGGGGAGCTGTTTTTT. This codes for CASSDEDRKTNTGELFF. Combining the CDR3 with reference TRBV5-4 and TRBJ2-2 gives the whole variable domain ETGVTQSPTHLIKTRGQQVTLRCSSQSGHNTVSWYQQALGQGPQFIFQYYREEENGRGNFPPRFSGLQFPNYSSELNVNALELDDSALYLCASSDEDRKTNTGELFFGEGSRLTVL.

About this clone: This CDR3 is also generated by other DNA sequences in the sample. This chain joins TRBV5-1 and TRBJ2-7, with D possibly matching TRBD1 (6 bases). The CDR3 extends over 12 amino acids. V was cut by 4 bases and J by 2 bases, with 7 bases left in between. Germline V lookup: CDR1 SGHRS, CDR2 YFSETQ. The CDR3 region has the DNA TGCGCCAGCAGCGAGGGGGCCTACGAGCAGTACTTC. Protein product: CASSEGAYEQYF.

The chain combines TRBV30 with TRBJ1-2; D is perhaps TRBD1 (6 bases). Germline CDR1 and CDR2: GTSNPN and SVGIG (reference sequence). This CDR3 spans 16 amino acids. Trimming removed 4 bases at V and 8 bases at J, with 26 bases between. The CDR3 spells CAWTQSRGRIDEGYTF. Written as DNA, the CDR3 is TGTGCCTGGACCCAGTCCAGGGGACGGATCGATGAGGGCTACACCTTC.

This clone is a singleton in its sample. This sample also contains other DNA sequences that code for the same CDR3. The rearrangement uses TRBV18 and TRBJ2-5; TRBD1 is a possible D gene (6 bases). Trimming stripped 6 bases from V and 4 bases from J, with 9 bases between. Germline V gives CDR1 KGHSH, CDR2 LQKENI. The CDR3 sequence is 12 residues long. CDR3 DNA sequence: TGTGCCAGCTCCCCCAGGGGAGAGACCCAGTACTTC. Translation gives CASSPRGETQYF.

This clone was seen once. V is TRBV2 and J is TRBJ2-3, with 9 bases aligning to TRBD1. The germline V gene has CDR1 SNHLY and CDR2 FYNNEI. V shed 4 bases, J shed 2 bases, and the junction held 4 bases outside the gene matches. This CDR3 is built from 15 residues. CDR3 DNA sequence: TGTGCCAGCAGTGTAGGGACAGGGTACACAGATACGCAGTATTTT. It codes for CASSVGTGYTDTQYF.

About this clone itself: Other DNA sequences in this specimen translate into the identical CDR3. V is TRBV29-1 and J is TRBJ1-1; D is possibly TRBD1 (6 bases). CDR1 and CDR2 from the germline V gene are SQVTM and ANQGSEA. Trimming took 6 bases from V and 8 from J, leaving 13 bases between them. The CDR3 extends over 11 amino acids. This CDR3 reads CSVEGHSEAFF. The CDR3 DNA sequence: TGCAGCGTGGAGGGACATTCCGAAGCTTTCTTT.

The rearrangement joins TRBV7-2 to TRBJ2-7; D remains unclear. The length of the CDR3 is 15 residues. V was shortened by 0 bases and J by 4 bases, with 13 bases between the two germline ends. CDR1 is SGHTA, CDR2 FQGNSA, per germline. In DNA, the CDR3 is TGTGCCAGCAGCTTAGCTCCCAACCCCCAGTACGAGCAGTACTTC. Protein sequence: CASSLAPNPQYEQYF.

The gene calls are TRBV15 and TRBJ2-4, with 11 bases fitting TRBD2. CDR1 and CDR2 from the germline V gene are LNHNV and YYDKDF (reference sequence). Trimming at V came to 1 base and at J to 0 bases, leaving 11 bases not matched to a gene. The CDR3 has 20 amino acids. Here the CDR3 DNA reads TGTGCCACCAGCAGAGGTGGACTAGCGGGTTCGAAGTTAGCCAAAAACATTCAGTACTTC. Encoded protein: CATSRGGLAGSKLAKNIQYF. The full variable domain, its missing parts supplied by reference TRBV15 and TRBJ2-4, is DAMVIQNPRYQVTQFGKPVTLSCSQTLNHNVMYWYQQKSSQAPKLLFHYYDKDFNNEADTPDNFQSRRPNTSFCFLDIRSPGLGDTAMYLCATSRGGLAGSKLAKNIQYFGAGTRLSVL.

The chain carries TRBV18 and TRBJ1-5, with TRBD1 matching over 10 bases. The CDR3 consists of 16 residues. Germline V CDR1 and CDR2: KGHSH, LQKENI. Germline trimming cut 3 bases from V and 5 bases from J; bases unmatched to any gene: 7. Here the CDR3 DNA reads TGTGCCAGCTCACCCACCGGACAGGGGGGGTATCAGCCCCAGCATTTT. Translating it yields CASSPTGQGGYQPQHF.

The rearrangement joins TRBV18 to TRBJ2-7, with D unclear. This CDR3 is built from 16 residues. Looked up from germline, CDR1 is KGHSH and CDR2 is LQKENI. The V and J ends lost 3 bases and 9 bases respectively, with 24 bases between them. CDR3 nucleotides: TGTGCCAGCTCACCGGGCCCTGCTAGTGCTCTAGTAGGGCAGTACTTC. It is translated as CASSPGPASALVGQYF.